Listed below are T cell receptor beta chains from one sample, sequenced in a study of cytomegalovirus exposure and HLA in healthy donors. The protocol was immunoSEQ multiplex PCR, while the TCRdb copy is restricted to in-frame clones and leaves out a portion. Among about 200,000 clones listed, 86% were seen once. The material sequenced was PBMCs. The origin of the receptors is a woman between 25 and 40 years old in good health and CMV-seronegative. Both conserved end residues are part of each CDR3. D genes are given only for firm matches. Not every row has a clone size; where given, it reads once, few, many or a size class.

clone size: -; J gene: TRBJ2-7; D gene: -; V gene: TRBV2; CDR3 DNA: TGTGCCAGCGGCATAGGGGACTGGTCTTGGGAGCAGTACTTC; CDR3 protein: CASGIGDWSWEQYF
clone size: once; J gene: TRBJ2-3; D gene: TRBD2; V gene: TRBV13; CDR3 DNA: TGTGCCAGCAGCTTAGGCCAACGGGGGTACACCGGGACTAGCGGGAGGGCGATGACAGATACGCAGTATTTT; CDR3 protein: CASSLGQRGYTGTSGRAMTDTQYF
clone size: -; J gene: TRBJ2-1; D gene: TRBD2; V gene: TRBV19; CDR3 DNA: TGTGCCAGTAGTTGGCGGGGGGGGAGCTCCTACAATGAGCAGTTCTTC; CDR3 protein: CASSWRGGSSYNEQFF
clone size: -; J gene: TRBJ1-2; D gene: -; V gene: TRBV13; CDR3 DNA: TGTGCCAGCAGAATATACAGGGTGGGCTACACCTTC; CDR3 protein: CASRIYRVGYTF
clone size: -; J gene: TRBJ2-3; D gene: -; V gene: TRBV7-8; CDR3 DNA: TGTGCCAGCAGCTTAGGGACATCCTCTTGGCAGTATTTT; CDR3 protein: CASSLGTSSWQYF
clone size: -; J gene: TRBJ1-1; D gene: TRBD1; V gene: TRBV29-1; CDR3 DNA: TGCAGCGCTTCGACAGGGGGGAACACTGAAGCTTTCTTT; CDR3 protein: CSASTGGNTEAFF
clone size: -; J gene: TRBJ2-2; D gene: -; V gene: TRBV2; CDR3 DNA: TGTGCCAGCAGTGCGTTAGGGGAAGACACCGGGGAGCTGTTTTTT; CDR3 protein: CASSALGEDTGELFF
clone size: -; J gene: TRBJ1-2; D gene: -; V gene: TRBV6-1; CDR3 DNA: TGTGCCAGCAGTCTCCACCGGAACGGGGGCTACACCTTC; CDR3 protein: CASSLHRNGGYTF
clone size: -; J gene: TRBJ1-4; D gene: -; V gene: TRBV29-1; CDR3 DNA: TGCAGCGTTGGTATCAGTTCTAATGAAAAACTGTTTTTT; CDR3 protein: CSVGISSNEKLFF
clone size: -; J gene: TRBJ1-1; D gene: -; V gene: TRBV13; CDR3 DNA: TGTGCCAGCAGCTTCGGACAGACCATGAACACTGAAGCTTTCTTT; CDR3 protein: CASSFGQTMNTEAFF
clone size: -; J gene: TRBJ2-1; D gene: -; V gene: TRBV11-3; CDR3 DNA: TGTGCCAGCAGCTTAGATCCGGACAGCTCCTTGCAGTTCTTC; CDR3 protein: CASSLDPDSSLQFF
clone size: -; J gene: TRBJ1-3; D gene: -; V gene: TRBV7-6; CDR3 DNA: TGTGCCAGCAGCCTCCCCATCGGAGCTGGAAACACCATATATTTT; CDR3 protein: CASSLPIGAGNTIYF
clone size: once; J gene: TRBJ2-5; D gene: TRBD2; V gene: TRBV9; CDR3 DNA: TGTGCCAGCAGCGTAGCGGCGGGAGCGGGGGAGACCCAGTACTTC; CDR3 protein: CASSVAAGAGETQYF
clone size: -; J gene: TRBJ2-1; D gene: -; V gene: TRBV5-1; CDR3 DNA: TGCGCCAGCAGCTTCCGACGGGACTCCTCCAATGAGCAGTTCTTC; CDR3 protein: CASSFRRDSSNEQFF
clone size: -; J gene: TRBJ2-3; D gene: TRBD1; V gene: TRBV19; CDR3 DNA: TGTGCCAGTAAGGGGGACAGGGTCACAGATACGCAGTATTTT; CDR3 protein: CASKGDRVTDTQYF
clone size: -; J gene: TRBJ2-1; D gene: -; V gene: TRBV29-1; CDR3 DNA: TGCAGCGTTGATAGACAGCGCTCCTACAATGAGCAGTTCTTC; CDR3 protein: CSVDRQRSYNEQFF
clone size: -; J gene: TRBJ2-6; D gene: TRBD1; V gene: TRBV18; CDR3 DNA: TGTGCCAGCGGAAGGGGGCGCACGGGGGCCAACGTCCTGACTTTC; CDR3 protein: CASGRGRTGANVLTF
clone size: -; J gene: TRBJ2-7; D gene: -; V gene: TRBV5-1; CDR3 DNA: TGCGCCAGCAGCTTGGACCAGCGTATTAGCTCCTACGAGCAGTACTTC; CDR3 protein: CASSLDQRISSYEQYF
clone size: -; J gene: TRBJ1-4; D gene: TRBD1; V gene: TRBV4-1; CDR3 DNA: TGCGCCAGCAGCCGGACGGGACAGGGGTTCGCAACTAATGAAAAACTGTTTTTT; CDR3 protein: CASSRTGQGFATNEKLFF
clone size: once; J gene: TRBJ2-3; D gene: TRBD2; V gene: TRBV28; CDR3 DNA: TGTGCCGGCATCTCCACCGGGGGGGACCTCACAGATACGCAGTATTTT; CDR3 protein: CAGISTGGDLTDTQYF
clone size: -; J gene: TRBJ2-1; D gene: TRBD1; V gene: TRBV7-3; CDR3 DNA: TGTGCCAGCAGACCACAGGGGGCAAACTACAATGAGCAGTTCTTC; CDR3 protein: CASRPQGANYNEQFF
clone size: few; J gene: TRBJ2-7; D gene: -; V gene: TRBV29-1; CDR3 DNA: TGCAGCGTCTCAGGAAAGGGGGACGAGCAGTACTTC; CDR3 protein: CSVSGKGDEQYF
clone size: once; J gene: TRBJ2-7; D gene: -; V gene: TRBV5-1; CDR3 DNA: TGCGCCAGCAGCCCCCTTCAGGGGTACGAGCAGTACTTC; CDR3 protein: CASSPLQGYEQYF
clone size: -; J gene: TRBJ1-5; D gene: -; V gene: TRBV28; CDR3 DNA: TGTGCCAGCAGTTTATTTGGCGGAAGCAATCAGCCCCAGCATTTT; CDR3 protein: CASSLFGGSNQPQHF
clone size: -; J gene: TRBJ1-2; D gene: TRBD1; V gene: TRBV2; CDR3 DNA: TGTGCCAGCGGAATTACGGGACAGACCCATGGCTACACCTTC; CDR3 protein: CASGITGQTHGYTF
clone size: -; J gene: TRBJ2-1; D gene: -; V gene: TRBV7-9; CDR3 DNA: TGTTCCAGCACCCCGAGGTTTGAGCAGTTCTTC; CDR3 protein: CSSTPRFEQFF
clone size: -; J gene: TRBJ2-7; D gene: TRBD2; V gene: TRBV5-1; CDR3 DNA: TGCGCCAGCAGCTGGACTAGCGGGAGGCTAGGGGAGCAGTACTTC; CDR3 protein: CASSWTSGRLGEQYF
clone size: -; J gene: TRBJ2-2; D gene: -; V gene: TRBV9; CDR3 DNA: TGTGCCAGCAGTAAAAGTCAGGGGCAGGGGTATACCGGGGAGCTGTTTTTT; CDR3 protein: CASSKSQGQGYTGELFF
clone size: -; J gene: TRBJ2-7; D gene: -; V gene: TRBV2; CDR3 DNA: TGTGCCAGGGAAAGGGGGGAGCAGTACTTC; CDR3 protein: CARERGEQYF
clone size: -; J gene: TRBJ2-1; D gene: -; V gene: TRBV7-7; CDR3 DNA: TGTGCTAGCAGCTTAGATTATACCAACGGTGAGCAGTTCTTC; CDR3 protein: CASSLDYTNGEQFF
clone size: -; J gene: TRBJ1-1; D gene: -; V gene: TRBV14; CDR3 DNA: TGTGCCAGCAGCCAATGGTTCGGACAGATGAACACTGAAGCTTTCTTT; CDR3 protein: CASSQWFGQMNTEAFF
clone size: -; J gene: TRBJ1-5; D gene: -; V gene: TRBV19; CDR3 DNA: TGTGCCAGTAGTACCCCAGGGTTAGGTCAGCCCCAGCATTTT; CDR3 protein: CASSTPGLGQPQHF
clone size: -; J gene: TRBJ1-1; D gene: -; V gene: TRBV19; CDR3 DNA: TGTGCCAGTAGTATCGTTCACGCGGGGTTCGCTGAAGCTTTCTTT; CDR3 protein: CASSIVHAGFAEAFF
clone size: -; J gene: TRBJ1-5; D gene: TRBD1; V gene: TRBV28; CDR3 DNA: TGTGCCAGCAGTTTACGGACAGGAATGGCATATGGCAATCAGCCCCAGCATTTT; CDR3 protein: CASSLRTGMAYGNQPQHF
clone size: -; J gene: TRBJ2-7; D gene: -; V gene: TRBV4-1; CDR3 DNA: TGCGCCAGCAGCCAAGTTGGCAGAACTAGCTCCTACGAGCAGTACTTC; CDR3 protein: CASSQVGRTSSYEQYF
clone size: -; J gene: TRBJ2-5; D gene: TRBD1; V gene: TRBV13; CDR3 DNA: TGTGCCAGCAGCCAAATACAGGGGCAGGCCCAGTACTTC; CDR3 protein: CASSQIQGQAQYF
clone size: -; J gene: TRBJ2-7; D gene: -; V gene: TRBV2; CDR3 DNA: TGTGCCAGCAGTGAAACCCCTGGCAGAACCTACGAGCAGTACTTC; CDR3 protein: CASSETPGRTYEQYF
clone size: -; J gene: TRBJ2-5; D gene: -; V gene: TRBV6-1; CDR3 DNA: TGTGCCAGCACCACCACGGTTCAAGAGACCCAGTACTTC; CDR3 protein: CASTTTVQETQYF
clone size: once; J gene: TRBJ2-2; D gene: TRBD1; V gene: TRBV4-2; CDR3 DNA: TGTGCCAGCAGCCAAGACAGGACAGGGAACACCGGGGAGCTGTTTTTT; CDR3 protein: CASSQDRTGNTGELFF
clone size: -; J gene: TRBJ2-5; D gene: -; V gene: TRBV6-1; CDR3 DNA: TGTGCCAGCAGTGTAAGAAGGGACTCCCGGCAAGAGACCCAGTACTTC; CDR3 protein: CASSVRRDSRQETQYF
clone size: few; J gene: TRBJ2-7; D gene: TRBD2; V gene: TRBV9; CDR3 DNA: TGTGCCAGCAGCCCCGCCGGGACTAGCGGGATAGCGCAGTACTTC; CDR3 protein: CASSPAGTSGIAQYF
clone size: -; J gene: TRBJ2-5; D gene: -; V gene: TRBV30; CDR3 DNA: TGTGCCTGGGAGGAGGATTCACAAGAGACCCAGTACTTC; CDR3 protein: CAWEEDSQETQYF
clone size: -; J gene: TRBJ2-7; D gene: TRBD2; V gene: TRBV6-5; CDR3 DNA: TGTGCCGCGGGGAGGGGCTACGAGCAGTACTTC; CDR3 protein: CAAGRGYEQYF
clone size: -; J gene: TRBJ2-1; D gene: -; V gene: TRBV30; CDR3 DNA: TGTGCCTGGAGTGTACTTTTTGACGAACAGGGTGAGCAGTTCTTC; CDR3 protein: CAWSVLFDEQGEQFF
clone size: -; J gene: TRBJ1-5; D gene: -; V gene: TRBV6-1; CDR3 DNA: TGTGCCAGCAGTCGTAGCAATCAGCCCCAGCATTTT; CDR3 protein: CASSRSNQPQHF
clone size: -; J gene: TRBJ1-5; D gene: TRBD1; V gene: TRBV19; CDR3 DNA: TGTGCCAGTAGTTACGACAGGGCCGGCGATCAGCCCCAGCATTTT; CDR3 protein: CASSYDRAGDQPQHF
clone size: -; J gene: TRBJ2-2; D gene: TRBD2; V gene: TRBV2; CDR3 DNA: TGTGCCAGCAGTCTCCTAGCGGGAGGTACCGGGGAGCTGTTTTTT; CDR3 protein: CASSLLAGGTGELFF
clone size: once; J gene: TRBJ2-3; D gene: TRBD2; V gene: TRBV4-1; CDR3 DNA: TGCGCCAGCAGCCCTCCGAGGGGAAGCGGGGGGGCCGATACGCAGTATTTT; CDR3 protein: CASSPPRGSGGADTQYF
clone size: -; J gene: TRBJ1-5; D gene: TRBD1; V gene: TRBV19; CDR3 DNA: TGTGCCAGTACACTGGGACAGGGTGCAAATCAGCCCCAGCATTTT; CDR3 protein: CASTLGQGANQPQHF
clone size: -; J gene: TRBJ2-1; D gene: TRBD1; V gene: TRBV5-1; CDR3 DNA: TGCGCCAGCAGCTTACCCGGACAGGGGGATGAGCAGTTCTTC; CDR3 protein: CASSLPGQGDEQFF
clone size: -; J gene: TRBJ2-7; D gene: -; V gene: TRBV7-8; CDR3 DNA: TGTGCCAGCAGCCCCGCCGGGATTTCCTACGAGCAGTACTTC; CDR3 protein: CASSPAGISYEQYF
clone size: few; J gene: TRBJ1-4; D gene: TRBD1; V gene: TRBV9; CDR3 DNA: TGTGCCAGCAGCGTGGGGACAGGTTCCCCCAATGAAAAACTGTTTTTT; CDR3 protein: CASSVGTGSPNEKLFF